Listed here is a single TCR beta chain. Its matching antigen is unknown. Trimming took off 5 bases at V and 9 bases at J, with 13 bases between the two ends. The CDR3 runs to 12 residues. Germline loops: CDR1 PRHDT, CDR2 FYEKMQ (reference sequence). One entry per CDR3 protein results from TCRdb running MiXCR on the 5' RACE reads. The sample lists tens of thousands of distinct CDR3 sequences; 7.5% to 9% were seen once. The sample belongs to a study of T cells after yellow fever vaccination. Findings of the study overall: Boosting was followed by the reappearance of most primary-vaccination clones (around 96% CD4, roughly 90% CD8). Abundant contaminating clonotypes from the bulk population could appear in FACS-sorted repertoires.

The clonotype originates from a man younger than 45 who received the YFV17D yellow fever vaccine. Material: CD8+ T cells sorted from PBMCs, obtained on the day of the yellow fever booster vaccination. The V and J genes are TRBV13 and TRBJ2-5; D is perhaps TRBD1 or TRBD2 (5 bases each). The CDR3 is CASSGREGAQYF. As DNA, the CDR3 is TGTGCCAGCAGCGGCCGGGAAGGGGCCCAGTACTTC.